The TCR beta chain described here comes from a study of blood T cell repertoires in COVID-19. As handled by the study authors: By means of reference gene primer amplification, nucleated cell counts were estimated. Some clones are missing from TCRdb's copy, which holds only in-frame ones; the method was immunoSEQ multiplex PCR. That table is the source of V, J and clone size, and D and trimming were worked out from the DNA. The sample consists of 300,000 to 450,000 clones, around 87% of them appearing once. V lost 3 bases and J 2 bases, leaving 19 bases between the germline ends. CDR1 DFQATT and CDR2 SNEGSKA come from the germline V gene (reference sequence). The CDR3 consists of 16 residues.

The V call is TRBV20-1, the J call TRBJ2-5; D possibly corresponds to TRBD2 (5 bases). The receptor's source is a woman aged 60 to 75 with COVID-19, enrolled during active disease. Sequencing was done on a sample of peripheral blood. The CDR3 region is CSASGASGEVQETQYF. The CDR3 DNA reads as TGCAGTGCTAGTGGCGCCTCCGGGGAAGTGCAAGAGACCCAGTACTTC.